The 13 T cell receptor beta chains below were found in one sample sequenced in a study of breast tumors, draining lymph nodes, adjacent tissues. Axillary draining lymph nodes of breast cancer patients supplied the node samples. In TCRdb, the multiplex PCR reads were re-called with MiXCR into one record per CDR3 protein. This sample carries under 350,000 distinct CDR3 sequences, about 30% of them seen once, and the ten largest clones take under 1.2%. The sequencing sample was made of axillary lymph node tissue. The receptors were gathered from a female donor with breast cancer. Some clones in this sample may be carry-over from other donors' samples.

There are a few counts of this clonotype. A much larger clone is a single base away; this may be a read error. V and J are TRBV20-1 and TRBJ2-5; 9 nucleotides align to TRBD2. This CDR3 is built from 16 residues. CDR1 is DFQATT, CDR2 SNEGSKA, per germline (reference sequence). The V segment lost 0 bases and the J segment 1 base; nucleotides outside the gene matches: 6. CDR3 in amino acids: CSARDLSGRSQETQYF. In nucleotides, the CDR3 is TGCAGTGCTAGAGATCTCAGCGGGAGGTCCCAAGAGACCCAGTACTTC.

Points on this clonotype: A much larger clonotype is one base distant, so this may be a read error. CDR3 sequence reads: CASSQVGSSYNEQVF. CDR3 in DNA: TGCGCCAGCAGCCAAGTAGGTAGCTCCTACAATGAGCAGGTCTTC. This chain links TRBV4-3 with TRBJ2-1; no reliable D call. CDR3 length: 15 residues. Germline values: CDR1 LGHNA, CDR2 YSLEER.

This clonotype was counted between two and nine times. This chain links TRBV18 with TRBJ1-4, with D possibly being TRBD1 (5 bases). TRBJ1-1 matches the DNA end more closely, so the J call is doubtful. The CDR3 sequence is 15 residues long. The germline V gene has CDR1 KGHSH and CDR2 LQKENI. The CDR3 DNA reads TGTGCCAGCTCAATCTTTGGGGCGAAAGGCACTGAAGCTTTCTTT. This gives the protein CASSIFGAKGTEAFF.

V is TRBV20-1 and J is TRBJ2-4; 7 bases agree with TRBD2. V lost 5 bases and J lost 7; bases outside the gene matches: 11. The V gene's germline CDR1 is DFQATT and CDR2 SNEGSKA (reference sequence). The CDR3 contains 14 residues. CDR3 protein: CSAGGRAGVNIQYF. Written as DNA, the CDR3 is TGCAGTGCTGGAGGTCGGGCGGGAGTTAACATTCAGTACTTC.

A note on this clonotype: This sequence may be a read error, since a much larger clone differs from it by one base. The chain joins TRBV11-2 to TRBJ2-7; unclear D gene. This CDR3 spans 12 amino acids. From germline, CDR1 is SGHAT and CDR2 FQNNGV. The CDR3 is CVSSLLGNEQYF. Written as DNA, the CDR3 is TGTGTCAGCAGCTTGTTGGGGAACGAGCAGTACTTC.

This clonotype was counted many times. The chain is built from TRBV20-1 and TRBJ2-6; D remains unclear. With 6 bases removed from V and 0 bases from J, the gap between germline ends came to 12 bases. The CDR3 loop spans 15 amino acids. Germline CDR1 is DFQATT and CDR2 is SNEGSKA (reference sequence). The CDR3 DNA reads as TGCAGTGCACCGGCGCCCTACTCTGGGGCCAACGTCCTGACTTTC. This codes for CSAPAPYSGANVLTF.

The CDR3 DNA is TGTGCCAGCAGCTTAGACGGTAGCTTCGAGACCCAGTACTTC. Protein sequence: CASSLDGSFETQYF. The chain has TRBV7-6 and TRBJ2-5, with unresolved D. Germline loops: CDR1 SGHVS, CDR2 FNYEAQ. The ends were cut back, 1 base at V and 5 bases at J, with 11 bases in the middle. The length of the CDR3 is 14 residues.

Ten or more counts support this clonotype. The chain carries TRBV29-1 and TRBJ2-1, with 11 bases fitting TRBD1. The CDR3 has 12 residues. The trim removed 7 bases at V and 6 bases at J, leaving 2 bases unmatched. Germline values: CDR1 SQVTM, CDR2 ANQGSEA. CDR3 sequence (DNA): TGCAGCGCAGGGACAGGGGGCAATGAGCAGTTCTTC. The encoded protein is CSAGTGGNEQFF.

This clonotype was seen repeatedly, ten times or more. V is TRBV20-1 and J is TRBJ2-5; possibly TRBD1 or TRBD2 for D (7 bases each). Germline-derived CDR1 and CDR2 are DFQATT and SNEGSKA (reference sequence). There are 15 residues in the CDR3. Trimming took 5 bases from V and 5 from J, leaving 21 bases between them. The CDR3 bases are TGCAGTGCTTACCCCCGGGGAGGGGGCGAGGAGACCCAGTACTTC. It translates to CSAYPRGGGEETQYF.

Worth noting for this clonotype: Possible read error: a much larger clone is one base away. The V gene is TRBV12-3 or TRBV12-4, the J gene TRBJ2-1; D gene ambiguous. The CDR3 loop spans 12 amino acids. DNA for the CDR3: TGTGCCAGCAGTTTAGCCGGTTATGACCAGTTCTTC. As protein: CASSLAGYDQFF.

This clonotype has at least ten counts. The gene calls are TRBV11-3 and TRBJ2-3, with 9 bases aligning to TRBD2. The ends lost 1 base at V and 6 bases at J; junction bases unmatched: 11. From germline, CDR1 is SGHNT and CDR2 YENEEA. The CDR3 covers 17 residues. In DNA form, the CDR3 reads TGTGCCAGCAGCTTAGGACTAGCGGAACCCCGTCATGATACGCAGTATTTT. Residues: CASSLGLAEPRHDTQYF.

This clonotype has just a few counts. This chain links TRBV18 with TRBJ2-3; TRBD1 aligns across 8 bases. The CDR3 is made up of 13 amino acids. Germline loops: CDR1 KGHSH, CDR2 LQKENI. With V trimmed by 6 bases and J by 6 bases, 5 bases remained unmatched. CDR3 region: CASSRTGSDTQYF. In DNA, the CDR3 is TGTGCCAGCTCGCGGACAGGGTCGGATACGCAGTATTTT.

A word on this clonotype: No conserved phenylalanine or tryptophan is present at the end of the CDR3, so a read error is the likely explanation. The chain employs TRBV10-3 and TRBJ2-5; TRBD1 matches at 7 bases. Unmatched junction bases numbered 15, after V lost 0 bases and J lost 5 bases. This CDR3 has 18 residues. Germline V gene sequence: CDR1 ENHRY, CDR2 SYGVKD. DNA of the CDR3: TGTGCCATCAGTGAGTCGGGGGCTGACAGGGCGAGGGGGGAGACCCAGTACTCC. Amino acid sequence: CAISESGADRARGETQYS.